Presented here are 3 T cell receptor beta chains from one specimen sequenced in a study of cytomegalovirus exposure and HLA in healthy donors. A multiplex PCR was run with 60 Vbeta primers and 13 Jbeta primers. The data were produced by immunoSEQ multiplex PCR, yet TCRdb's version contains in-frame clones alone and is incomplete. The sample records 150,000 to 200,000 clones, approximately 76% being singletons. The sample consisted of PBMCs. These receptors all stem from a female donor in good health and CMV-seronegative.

The CDR3 sequence: CAWSWGEVNGYTF. The CDR3 bases are TGTGCCTGGAGTTGGGGAGAGGTGAATGGCTACACCTTC. The chain carries TRBV30 and TRBJ1-2, with D hard to call. Germline assignment: CDR1 GTSNPN and CDR2 SVGIG (reference sequence). This CDR3 is built from 13 residues. Between the trimmed V and J ends, which lost 2 bases and 6 bases, there was a span of 13 bases.

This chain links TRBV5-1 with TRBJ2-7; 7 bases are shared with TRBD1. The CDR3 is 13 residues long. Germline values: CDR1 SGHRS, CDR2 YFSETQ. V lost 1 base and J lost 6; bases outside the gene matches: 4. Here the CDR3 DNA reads TGCGCCAGCAGCTTGTCTCCAGGGGGCGAGCAGTACTTC. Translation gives CASSLSPGGEQYF.

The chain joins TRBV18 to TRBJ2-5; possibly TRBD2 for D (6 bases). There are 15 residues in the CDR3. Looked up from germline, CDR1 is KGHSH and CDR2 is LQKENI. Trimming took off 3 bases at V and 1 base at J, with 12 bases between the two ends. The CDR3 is CASSPLAGSQETQYF. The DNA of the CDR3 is TGTGCCAGCTCACCCCTGGCGGGGTCCCAAGAGACCCAGTACTTC.